This T cell receptor beta chain was found in a study of blood T cell repertoires in COVID-19. Background on the study: Whether acute or convalescent, the COVID-19 samples came from the United States, Italy and Spain.

Clinical histories supplied by participants themselves formed the basis of cohort assignment. Two negative PCRs, clearance, or symptom resolution had been documented for recovered Cohort 3 donors. After removal of 5 bases from V and 4 bases from J, the junction contained 13 bases not matched to a gene. The CDR3 covers 17 residues. Per the germline V gene, CDR1 is KGHDR and CDR2 is SFDVKD. The assay was immunoSEQ multiplex PCR, and TCRdb's table has in-frame clones only and misses some. The table records some 250,000 clones, 80% to 90% of them present only once. This clonotype was obtained from a woman aged 45-65 years who had recovered from COVID-19. The V gene is TRBV24-1, the J gene TRBJ2-3, with 8 positions matching TRBD1. The sequencing input was PBMCs or T cells enriched from blood (not recorded which). The CDR3 here is CATSGPTQGVPPDTQYF. CDR3 coding DNA: TGTGCCACCAGTGGCCCCACACAGGGGGTCCCACCAGATACGCAGTATTTT.